This T cell receptor (beta chain) was documented in a study of coeliac disease. Overall study results and limits: Cross-contamination between intraepithelial and lamina propria cells was possible. Few TRB amino acid sequences were shared between samples; most were unique. Active celiac intraepithelial and lamina propria samples had lower TRB and TRG clonality than control samples.

Per the germline V gene, CDR1 is SGHDT and CDR2 is YYEEEE. V was pared by 6 bases and J by 4 bases, with 16 bases between. This CDR3 contains 14 residues. Data came from immunoSEQ multiplex PCR; TCRdb stores just in-frame clones and leaves some out. The repertoire includes 3,000 to 4,000 clones, approximately 69% of them detected once, and roughly 8% sits in the top ten. Comment on this clone: Its antigen is unknown.

Source material: intraepithelial lymphocytes from the gut. The TCR was taken from a young man with celiac disease. The genes are TRBV5-6 and TRBJ1-1; a possible D gene is TRBD1 (6 bases). The CDR3 reads CASIRRGIVTEAFF. CDR3 sequence (DNA): TGTGCCAGCATTCGAAGGGGGATAGTCACTGAAGCTTTCTTT.